These T cell receptor beta chains were read from a single sample in a study of cytomegalovirus exposure and HLA in healthy donors. The method was immunoSEQ multiplex PCR; TCRdb's version includes in-frame clones alone and lacks a portion of them. The sample records more than 85,000 clones, around 74% being singletons. Sequences were obtained from PBMCs. These receptors came from a man aged 25-40 years in good health and CMV-seropositive. Each CDR3 is given with its conserved first and last residue. Each record gives: J gene, clone size, V gene, CDR3 protein. Only some rows state a clone size, as once, few, many or a class for expanded clones.

j_call: TRBJ2-5
clone_size: NA
v_call: TRBV9
cdr3_aa: CASSYGLAGGETQYF

j_call: TRBJ2-7
clone_size: NA
v_call: TRBV2
cdr3_aa: CASSRDAAYEQYF

j_call: TRBJ1-2
clone_size: NA
v_call: TRBV29-1
cdr3_aa: CSVEDPTLSRGLGYGYTF

j_call: TRBJ2-2
clone_size: NA
v_call: TRBV30
cdr3_aa: CAWRAAEGDTGELFF

j_call: TRBJ2-5
clone_size: once
v_call: TRBV6-1
cdr3_aa: CASSEATSGKETQYF

j_call: TRBJ1-3
clone_size: NA
v_call: TRBV5-1
cdr3_aa: CASSETGQASGNTIYF

j_call: TRBJ2-2
clone_size: NA
v_call: TRBV6-4
cdr3_aa: CASLTRMNRVNGELFF

j_call: TRBJ2-7
clone_size: NA
v_call: TRBV6-5
cdr3_aa: CASSYRGLYSYEQYF

j_call: TRBJ1-4
clone_size: NA
v_call: TRBV27
cdr3_aa: CASSLSSGIRTNEKLFF

j_call: TRBJ2-7
clone_size: NA
v_call: TRBV6-6
cdr3_aa: CASSYRGMPYEQYF

j_call: TRBJ2-7
clone_size: NA
v_call: TRBV27
cdr3_aa: CASSWRQGGYEQYF

j_call: TRBJ2-2
clone_size: NA
v_call: TRBV25-1
cdr3_aa: CASSESGWETGELFF

j_call: TRBJ1-1
clone_size: NA
v_call: TRBV4-2
cdr3_aa: CASSQGFGLANTEAFF

j_call: TRBJ2-2
clone_size: few
v_call: TRBV5-1
cdr3_aa: CASSLLGGTNTGELFF

j_call: TRBJ2-7
clone_size: NA
v_call: TRBV5-1
cdr3_aa: CASSLAPGTQYEQYF

j_call: TRBJ1-3
clone_size: NA
v_call: TRBV7-8
cdr3_aa: CASSKGQGWIGNTIYF